Below are 4 T cell receptor beta chains sequenced from a single sample in a study of long-term antiretroviral therapy in people with HIV. The assay, immunoSEQ v3.0, was run at survey level. The protocol was immunoSEQ multiplex PCR, while the TCRdb copy is restricted to in-frame clones and leaves out a portion. The sample records 15,000 to 20,000 clones, 65% to 85% being singletons. This sample comprised unsorted PBMCs, obtained 2.3 years after starting antiretroviral therapy. All receptors come from a woman in her forties with HIV.

The V and J genes are TRBV6-5 and TRBJ1-2; the match to TRBD1 covers 8 bases. V trimming: 6 bases; J trimming: 6 bases; junction bases outside the gene matches: 9. CDR3 length equals 14 residues. Germline assignment: CDR1 MNHEY and CDR2 SVGAGI. CDR3 nucleotides: TGTGCCAGCAGCCAGTCGACAGGGGTCGATGGCTACACCTTC. Amino acid sequence: CASSQSTGVDGYTF.

The V call is TRBV5-4, the J call TRBJ2-1; D is ambiguous. The V end was cut by 0 bases, the J end by 0 bases, with 7 bases between. CDR1 and CDR2 from the germline V gene are SGHNT and YYREEE (reference sequence). The CDR3 is 15 amino acids. This chain's CDR3 is CASSLGASSYNEQFF. The CDR3 bases are TGTGCCAGCAGCTTGGGCGCAAGCTCCTACAATGAGCAGTTCTTC.

The gene calls are TRBV9 and TRBJ2-1; 10 bases map to TRBD2. After removal of 6 bases from V and 6 bases from J, the junction contained 9 bases not matched to a gene. CDR1 and CDR2 from the germline V gene are SGDLS and YYNGEE. The CDR3 totals 15 residues. The CDR3 DNA reads TGTGCCAGCACCCCAAGCGGGGGGGCCGGCAATGAGCAGTTCTTC. This encodes CASTPSGGAGNEQFF.

The J gene is TRBJ2-1, the V gene TRBV7-9; weak D call: TRBD1 (5 bases). Germline CDR1 SEHNR, CDR2 FQNEAQ (reference sequence). The CDR3 sequence is 15 residues long. Deletions cut 5 bases from V and 2 bases from J, with 13 bases between. The CDR3 DNA reads as TGTGCCAGCAGCCCCTTGGGGCCCACCTACAATGAGCAGTTCTTC. It specifies CASSPLGPTYNEQFF.